The clone carrying this T cell receptor (beta chain) came up a few times. What it binds is not known. TCRdb fed the 5' RACE reads into MiXCR, producing one record per CDR3 protein. Of under 300,000 distinct CDR3 sequences in the sample, about 13% are singletons; the top ten hold 4% to 5%. The data are from a study of identical twins. Study-wide results and limits: The study drew conclusions from cross-sectional statistical analysis, not from following the same donors.

The CDR3 sequence is 15 residues long. Trimming pared 4 bases from V and 0 bases from J, leaving 12 bases between. The germline V gene encodes CDR1 SGHAT and CDR2 FQNNGV. These data are also associated with another study on yellow fever vaccine responses in identical twins.

Sequencing was carried out using memory (CD45RO+) T cells sorted from blood. The chain carries TRBV11-2 and TRBJ2-5; D could derive from TRBD1 or TRBD2 (5 bases each). The sequence derives from a woman aged 18-29 years in good health. The CDR3 DNA follows: TGTGCCAGCAGCTCTAGGGGAGAGTACCAAGAGACCCAGTACTTC. Encoded protein: CASSSRGEYQETQYF.